The clone carrying this T cell receptor beta chain appeared many times. Antigen specificity is unknown. The ends lost 6 bases at V and 8 bases at J; junction bases unmatched: 12. The CDR3 length is 14 residues. The V gene's germline CDR1 is SNHLY and CDR2 FYNNEI. Amplification targeted the TCR beta CDR3 regions, with RNA transcripts as the source material. HTBI primers were used in a first-round RT-PCR, which preceded a second-round multiplex PCR. TCRdb re-called the multiplex PCR reads with MiXCR, one entry per CDR3 protein. The top ten hold around 3.2% of the sample, which has approximately 380,000 distinct CDR3 sequences, around a fifth seen once. This sample was included in a study of Graves' ophthalmopathy and Graves' hyperthyroidism. Study overall: Untreated patients at initial diagnosis provided peripheral blood. Study-wide results and caveats: From stable hyperthyroidism, ophthalmopathy was separated by a 13-signature model with just over 85% sensitivity and roughly 84% specificity.

Ophthalmopathy not arising within 18 months of follow-up defined hyperthyroidism as stable. This sequence originates from a woman between 18 and 29 years old with stable Graves' hyperthyroidism. The rearrangement uses TRBV2 and TRBJ1-2; 7 nucleotides agree with TRBD1. Sequenced: peripheral blood. Here the CDR3 DNA reads TGTGCCAGCAGCCTTGACAGGGTTTCTTCCGGCTACACCTTC. Translation: CASSLDRVSSGYTF.